Described below is a single T cell receptor beta chain sequence and its context. Original processing methods: Reference gene primer amplification gave nucleated cell count estimates. Clones were sequenced by immunoSEQ multiplex PCR, and TCRdb holds only the in-frame ones, with some missing. The V and J calls and clone size are taken from that table; D and trimming were inferred from the DNA. This table holds 100,000 or so clones, less than 90% found once. The junction had 1 base not matched to a gene; V was cut back by 2 bases and J by 0 bases. Per the germline V gene, CDR1 is MNHEY and CDR2 is SVGAGI. CDR3 size: 15 residues. The data were taken from a study of blood T cell repertoires in COVID-19. As for the study in general: Acute and convalescent COVID-19 specimens originated in the United States, Italy and Spain. T cells, B-cell-depleted T cells, or PBMCs provided the cDNA or gDNA that served as material.

The TCR comes from a man aged 50 to 59 with acute or convalescent COVID-19. The sample taken for sequencing was peripheral blood. The chain joins TRBV6-5 to TRBJ1-5; TRBD1 agrees at 7 bases. In DNA form, the CDR3 reads TGTGCCAGCAGTTACGGACAGGTTAGCAATCAGCCCCAGCATTTT. Translating it yields CASSYGQVSNQPQHF.